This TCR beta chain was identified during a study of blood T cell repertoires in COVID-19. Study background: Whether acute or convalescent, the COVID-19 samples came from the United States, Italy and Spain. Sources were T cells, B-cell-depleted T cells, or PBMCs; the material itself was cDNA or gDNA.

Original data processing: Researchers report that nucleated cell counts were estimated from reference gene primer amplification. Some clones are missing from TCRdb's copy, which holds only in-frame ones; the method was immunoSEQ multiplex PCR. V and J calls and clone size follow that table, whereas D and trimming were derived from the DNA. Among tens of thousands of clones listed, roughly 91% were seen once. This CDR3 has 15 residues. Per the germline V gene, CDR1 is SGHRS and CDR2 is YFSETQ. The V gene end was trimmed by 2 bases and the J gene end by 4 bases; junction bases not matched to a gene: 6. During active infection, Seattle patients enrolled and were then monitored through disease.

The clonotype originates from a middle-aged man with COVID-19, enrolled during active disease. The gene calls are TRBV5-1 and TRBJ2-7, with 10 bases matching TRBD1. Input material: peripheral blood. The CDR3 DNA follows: TGCGCCAGCAGCTTCGGACAGGGGGAAGCGTACGAGCAGTACTTC. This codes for CASSFGQGEAYEQYF.